This T cell receptor beta chain was sequenced in a study of T cell changes during pregnancy in multiple sclerosis. Assay: immunoSEQ multiplex PCR; the TCRdb copy retains only in-frame clones and omits some. The sample shows about 39,000 clones, around 92% of them seen only once. Source: CD4+ T cells from peripheral blood mononuclear cells, taken after pregnancy. The TCR comes from a female donor with multiple sclerosis, enrolled in a pregnancy study.

The DNA for the CDR3 is TGTGCCAGCCAGCTTACAGGGGGGCGCACTGAAGCTTTCTTT. Protein product: CASQLTGGRTEAFF. The rearrangement joins TRBV2 to TRBJ1-1; TRBD1 matches 8 bases. This CDR3 has 14 amino acids. Looked up from germline, CDR1 is SNHLY and CDR2 is FYNNEI. J gave up 4 bases and V 8 bases, and 9 bases lay outside the gene matches.